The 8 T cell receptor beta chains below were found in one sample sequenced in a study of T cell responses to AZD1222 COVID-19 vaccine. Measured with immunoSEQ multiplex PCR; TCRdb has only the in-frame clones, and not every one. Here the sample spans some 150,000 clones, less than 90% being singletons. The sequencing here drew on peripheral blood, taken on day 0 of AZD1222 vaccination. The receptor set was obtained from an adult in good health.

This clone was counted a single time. CDR3 residues: CASSLGGTQNTEAFF. CDR3 DNA sequence: TGTGCCAGCAGCTTAGGCGGGACACAGAACACTGAAGCTTTCTTT. This chain connects TRBV13 to TRBJ1-1; the D gene is possibly TRBD1 (6 bases). CDR3 length: 15 amino acids. In germline, CDR1 is PRHDT, CDR2 FYEKMQ (reference sequence). The ends were cut back, 0 bases at V and 1 base at J, with 9 bases in the middle.

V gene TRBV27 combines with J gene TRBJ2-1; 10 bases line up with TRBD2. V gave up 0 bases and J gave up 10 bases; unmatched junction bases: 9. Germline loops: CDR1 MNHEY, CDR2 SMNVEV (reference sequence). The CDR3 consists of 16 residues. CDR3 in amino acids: CASSLSPWSGRGEQFF. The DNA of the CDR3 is TGTGCCAGCAGTTTATCCCCGTGGAGCGGGAGGGGCGAGCAGTTCTTC.

The CDR3 nucleotides read TGTGCCAGCAGCTACACAGGGGGCAGGGATACGCAGTATTTT. It codes for CASSYTGGRDTQYF. The genes are TRBV7-2 and TRBJ2-3; 9 bases align to TRBD1. V was pared by 4 bases and J by 6 bases, with 5 bases of the junction left unmatched. Germline V gives CDR1 SGHTA, CDR2 FQGNSA. The CDR3 consists of 14 residues.

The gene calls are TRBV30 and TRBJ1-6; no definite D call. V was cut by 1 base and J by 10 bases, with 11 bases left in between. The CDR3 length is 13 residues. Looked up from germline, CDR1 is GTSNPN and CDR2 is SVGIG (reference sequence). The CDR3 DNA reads TGTGCCTGGAGTGAAAACTCAAAATCACCCCTCCACTTT. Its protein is CAWSENSKSPLHF.

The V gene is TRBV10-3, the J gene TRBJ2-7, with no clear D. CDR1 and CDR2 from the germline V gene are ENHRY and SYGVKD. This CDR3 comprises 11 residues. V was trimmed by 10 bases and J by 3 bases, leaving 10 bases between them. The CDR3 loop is CATRTDYEQYV. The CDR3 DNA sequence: TGTGCCACTCGCACCGACTACGAGCAGTACGTC.

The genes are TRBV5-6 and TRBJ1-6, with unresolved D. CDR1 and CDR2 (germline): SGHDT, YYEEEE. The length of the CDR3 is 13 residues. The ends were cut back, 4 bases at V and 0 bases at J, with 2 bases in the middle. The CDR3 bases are TGTGCCAGCAGCGACTCCTATAATTCACCCCTCCACTTT. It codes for CASSDSYNSPLHF. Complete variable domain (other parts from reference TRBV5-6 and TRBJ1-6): DAGVTQSPTHLIKTRGQQVTLRCSPKSGHDTVSWYQQALGQGPQFIFQYYEEEERQRGNFPDRFSGHQFPNYSSELNVNALLLGDSALYLCASSDSYNSPLHFGNGTRLTVT.

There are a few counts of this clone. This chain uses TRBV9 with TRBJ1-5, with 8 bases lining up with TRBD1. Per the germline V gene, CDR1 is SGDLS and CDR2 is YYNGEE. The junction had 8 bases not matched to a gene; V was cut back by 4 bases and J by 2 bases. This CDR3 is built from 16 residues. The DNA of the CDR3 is TGTGCCAGCAGCCACGGACCGGGACAGGGCAATCAGCCCCAGCATTTT. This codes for CASSHGPGQGNQPQHF.

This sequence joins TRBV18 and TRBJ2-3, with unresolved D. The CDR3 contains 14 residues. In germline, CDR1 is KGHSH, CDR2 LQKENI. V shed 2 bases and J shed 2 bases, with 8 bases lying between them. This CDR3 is CASSPGQNTDTQYF. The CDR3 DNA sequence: TGTGCCAGCTCACCAGGGCAGAACACAGATACGCAGTATTTT. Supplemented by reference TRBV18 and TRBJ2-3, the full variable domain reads NAGVMQNPRHLVRRRGQEARLRCSPMKGHSHVYWYRQLPEEGLKFMVYLQKENIIDESGMPKERFSAEFPKEGPSILRIQQVVRGDSAAYFCASSPGQNTDTQYFGPGTRLTVL.